This record covers a single TCR beta chain. What it binds is unknown. This sample stems from a study of cytomegalovirus exposure and HLA in healthy donors. Primers for the PCR totalled 60 Vbeta and 13 Jbeta. Methods used by the authors: A later analysis tallied roughly 77 million unique TCR beta chains, approximately 11 million of them shared. Produced via immunoSEQ multiplex PCR; TCRdb's table is partial and in-frame only. D and trimming were read from the DNA, whereas the V and J calls and clone size are those reported in that table. The repertoire has more than 95,000 clones, just under 80% of them found once; the top ten carry roughly 1.3%. This CDR3 contains 12 residues. General study points: In an earlier analysis, most TCR beta V segments were productive about 87% or about 30% of the time. There were a few CMV-associated chains whose specificity for CMV antigens was confirmed in vitro. It was approximately 160 TCR beta chains that were listed as cytomegalovirus-associated.

Sequenced: PBMCs. The origin of this receptor is a man in his thirties or forties in good health and CMV-seronegative. The rearrangement uses TRBV21-1 and TRBJ1-4; no DNA check was done on the table's D call, TRBD1. TRBV21-1 is a documented pseudogene. CDR3 coding DNA: TGTGCCAGGATCAGGGTAGCTGAAAAACTGTTTTTT. Translated: CARIRVAEKLFF.